The TCR beta chain under discussion was sequenced for a study of neurological immune-mediated disorders. For the unsorted libraries, 2 million PBMCs stored at -80 C served as input. Each CDR3 protein gets one entry after TCRdb re-called the 5' RACE reads with MiXCR. The sample shows 55,000 to 70,000 distinct CDR3 sequences, roughly 11% of them seen only once. V lost 0 bases and J 5 bases, leaving 16 bases between the germline ends. CDR1 and CDR2 from the germline V gene are SQVTM and ANQGSEA. The CDR3 is 15 residues long. The chain couples TRBV29-1 to TRBJ1-2; perhaps TRBD1 as D (5 bases). The TCR sequence derives from a man aged 55 to 70 in good health. Source material: PBMCs. DNA of the CDR3: TGCAGCGTTGAAGATCGATGGGGGTTGAAGTATGGCTACACCTTC. It translates to CSVEDRWGLKYGYTF.